Described below is a single TCR beta chain sequence and its context. The V gene lost 5 bases and the J gene lost 2 bases, with 16 bases spanning the gap. The CDR3 totals 15 residues. CDR1 and CDR2 (germline): SEHNR, FQNEAQ (reference sequence). Produced via immunoSEQ multiplex PCR; TCRdb's table is partial and in-frame only. The table lists around 9,200 clones, roughly 58% of them singletons, with around 5% in the top ten. The data stem from a study of tumour-infiltrating T cells in Burkitt lymphoma. About the research overall: Survival, overall and progression-free, tracked with productive clonality.

Sequencing input: tumor tissue. This sequence originates from a human donor with diffuse large B-cell lymphoma. The gene calls are TRBV7-9 and TRBJ2-7; D may match TRBD1 or TRBD2 (6 bases each). The CDR3 reads CASSQRGDLTYEQYF. The CDR3 DNA reads TGTGCCAGCAGCCAGAGGGGGGACTTGACCTACGAGCAGTACTTC. The full variable domain, completed using reference TRBV7-9 and TRBJ2-7, is DTGVSQNPRHKITKRGQNVTFRCDPISEHNRLYWYRQTLGQGPEFLTYFQNEAQLEKSRLLSDRFSAERPKGSFSTLEIQRTEQGDSAMYLCASSQRGDLTYEQYFGPGTRLTVT.